The source of this T cell receptor (beta chain) is a study of blood T cells in healthy people across ages. General study results and limits: A strong correlation was seen between TCR beta diversity and naive T cell percentage. Long-lived and aged donors differed, with more naive CD4+ cells and higher diversity in the long-lived. The fall in TCR beta diversity per million T cells was roughly linear with age.

A word on this clonotype: Its antigen is unknown. Sequence at one end of the junction differs from germline and may be a read error.

A second PCR, run for about 7 to 11 cycles, used a sample-barcoded 5' primer plus a J-beta primer mix. MiXCR, applied by TCRdb to the 5' RACE reads, yields one record per CDR3 protein. The sample shows more than 650,000 distinct CDR3 sequences, roughly 24% of them seen only once. The CDR3 contains 12 residues. The same sample was also studied in work on T cells of mothers and their children. From that paper: Reads recorded for TCR beta CDR3 numbered over 9 million per mother and approximately 3.2 million per child.

The gene calls are TRBV12-3 or TRBV12-4 and TRBJ1-4; 8 bases match TRBD1. This clonotype originated in a boy between 10 and 17 years old in good health. The material sequenced was blood. The DNA of the CDR3 is TGTGTCAGCAGTGCCCGACAGGGGAGACTGTTTTTT. It is translated as CVSSARQGRLFF.